What follows are 14 T cell receptor beta chains derived from one specimen sequenced in a study of T-cell memory formation after mild COVID-19. MiXCR, applied by TCRdb to the 5' RACE reads, yields one record per CDR3 protein. The table shows around 200,000 distinct CDR3 sequences, with around 8.8% occurring only once. The sequenced material came from PBMCs or a T cell subset sorted from them (not recorded which). All receptors derive from a man between 18 and 35 years old who had mild COVID-19 (a few samples of this study predate the infection). Cell type and time point are not known.

This clonotype was observed a handful of times. The chain combines TRBV5-1 with TRBJ2-5; no firm D call. This CDR3 region has 12 residues. V shed 5 bases and J shed 4 bases, with 9 bases lying between them. CDR1 SGHRS and CDR2 YFSETQ come from the germline V gene. CDR3 nucleotides: TGCGCCAGCAGAGGTGGCCGAGAGACCCAGTACTTC. Translation: CASRGGRETQYF.

This chain joins TRBV15 and TRBJ2-1, with 9 bases matching TRBD1. The length of the CDR3 is 14 residues. V lost 5 bases and J lost 9; bases outside the gene matches: 8. Looked up from germline, CDR1 is LNHNV and CDR2 is YYDKDF (reference sequence). Written as DNA, the CDR3 is TGTGCCACCAGCTTTTGGGACAGGGTGACTGAGCAGTTCTTC. Translating it yields CATSFWDRVTEQFF.

In this sample, this clonotype turned up a few times. The rearrangement uses TRBV20-1 and TRBJ1-2; tentative D call: TRBD1 (6 bases). V gave up 1 base and J gave up 7 bases, with 16 bases separating them. Per germline, CDR1 DFQATT and CDR2 SNEGSKA (reference sequence). The CDR3 totals 14 residues. CDR3 bases: TGCAGTGCTAGAGTGTTTGGAGGGGGTTTTGGCTACACCTTC. This gives the protein CSARVFGGGFGYTF.

This clonotype was recorded many times. The V gene is TRBV2, the J gene TRBJ2-3; the match to TRBD2 covers 9 bases. Germline V gene lookup returns CDR1 SNHLY and CDR2 FYNNEI. This CDR3 has 14 amino acids. V shed 8 bases, J shed 4 bases, and the junction held 7 bases outside the gene matches. CDR3: CASGVGGGADTQYF. The CDR3 DNA reads TGTGCCAGCGGAGTTGGCGGGGGGGCAGATACGCAGTATTTT.

The table lists this clonotype with a few counts. This chain links TRBV12-3 or TRBV12-4 with TRBJ2-7, with TRBD1 identical over 8 bases. With V trimmed by 7 bases and J by 7 bases, 15 bases remained unmatched. The length of the CDR3 is 15 residues. The DNA for the CDR3 is TGTGCCAGCACCCCCCGCGGGCAGGGGGCGCGGGAGCAGTACGTC. Translating gives CASTPRGQGAREQYV.

This clonotype was picked up many times. This chain uses TRBV29-1 with TRBJ1-2, with D unresolved. The CDR3 is 15 amino acids. Germline values: CDR1 SQVTM, CDR2 ANQGSEA. V was cut by 2 bases and J by 7 bases, with 20 bases left in between. The CDR3 DNA reads TGCAGCGTTGAACCCTCTCTGGACGGGCGCGGTGGCTACACCTTC. Protein sequence: CSVEPSLDGRGGYTF.

The chain combines TRBV7-3 with TRBJ2-6; 7 nucleotides align to TRBD1. The germline V gene encodes CDR1 SGHTA and CDR2 FQGTGA. Unmatched junction bases numbered 6, after V lost 8 bases and J lost 2 bases. This CDR3 comprises 15 residues. CDR3 DNA sequence: TGTGCCAGCTCGGTAGGGGGCCCTGGGGCCAACGTCCTGACTTTC. Translated, it gives CASSVGGPGANVLTF.

This clonotype was seen a few times. The chain recombines TRBV7-8 with TRBJ2-5; 10 bases are shared with TRBD1. V lost 5 bases to trimming and J lost 1 base; unmatched junction nucleotides: 4. The CDR3 length is 15 residues. The germline CDR1 and CDR2 sequences are SGHVS and FQNEAQ. The CDR3 reads CASSARTGGQETQYF. For the CDR3, the DNA is TGTGCCAGCAGCGCCCGGACAGGGGGCCAAGAGACCCAGTACTTC.

The chain links TRBV2 to TRBJ2-7, with a weak D call TRBD1 (6 bases). With 7 bases removed from V and 2 bases from J, the gap between germline ends came to 12 bases. Looked up from germline, CDR1 is SNHLY and CDR2 is FYNNEI. This CDR3 region has 13 residues. This chain's CDR3 is CASNRDKTYEQYF. In DNA, the CDR3 is TGTGCCAGCAATCGGGACAAAACCTACGAGCAGTACTTC. Drawing the rest from reference TRBV2 and TRBJ2-7, the complete variable domain is EPEVTQTPSHQVTQMGQEVILRCVPISNHLYFYWYRQILGQKVEFLVSFYNNEISEKSEIFDDQFSVERPDGSNFTLKIRSTKLEDSAMYFCASNRDKTYEQYFGPGTRLTVT.

There are many counts of this clonotype. The chain couples TRBV20-1 to TRBJ1-1; D is possibly TRBD1 (6 bases). CDR1 DFQATT and CDR2 SNEGSKA come from the germline V gene (reference sequence). This CDR3 has 13 residues. Trimming took off 6 bases at V and 5 bases at J, with 16 bases between the two ends. As DNA, the CDR3 is TGCAGTGCCTGGTCAGGGGCCGGGACTGAAGCTTTCTTT. Its translation is CSAWSGAGTEAFF.

This clonotype was seen more than once but under ten times. The rearrangement links TRBV12-3 or TRBV12-4 to TRBJ1-2, with 7 bases lining up with TRBD1. V gave up 5 bases and J gave up 6 bases; unmatched junction bases: 3. The CDR3 extends over 12 amino acids. CDR3 sequence reads: CASSGDSDGYTF. Written as DNA, the CDR3 is TGTGCCAGCAGTGGGGACAGCGATGGCTACACCTTC.

This clonotype was counted ten times or more. The rearrangement uses TRBV5-1 and TRBJ2-5; D call uncertain. The CDR3 extends over 14 amino acids. Germline V gene lookup returns CDR1 SGHRS and CDR2 YFSETQ. V was trimmed by 4 bases and J by 2 bases, leaving 12 bases between them. CDR3 bases: TGCGCCAGCAGCCAGTCGACGCTACAAGAGACCCAGTACTTC. It translates to CASSQSTLQETQYF.

Only a few counts were recorded for this clonotype. One end of the junction does not line up with germline, which may come from a read error. The chain uses TRBV20-1 and TRBJ1-1; D is perhaps TRBD1 (5 bases). The CDR3 spans 15 residues. Germline lookup yields CDR1 DFQATT and CDR2 SNEGSKA (reference sequence). This chain's CDR3 is CSADRAGGMKTEAFF. CDR3 sequence (DNA): TGCAGTGCCGACCGGGCGGGGGGGATGAAGACTGAAGCTTTCTTT.

This clonotype was counted a few times. The chain employs TRBV12-3 or TRBV12-4 and TRBJ1-4, with unresolved D. The V and J ends lost 4 bases and 6 bases respectively, with 3 bases between them. CDR3 length: 11 amino acids. The CDR3: CASSSDEKLFF. CDR3 sequence (DNA): TGTGCCAGCAGTTCGGATGAAAAACTGTTTTTT.